This T cell receptor beta chain was captured in a study of PD-1 blockade in classical Hodgkin lymphoma. Overall study results and limits: CD4+ TCR diversity climbed significantly by C4D1, unlike CD8+ TCR diversity. Healthy donors reportedly exceeded newly diagnosed patients in baseline TCR diversity.

Specified time point: cycle 4 day 1 (C4D1), after 6 weeks of nivolumab. No patient escaped relapse after autologous stem cell transplantation, and brentuximab vedotin exposure varied. Complete response, partial response or progressive disease constituted the best responses recorded. A note on this clone: What it binds is not known.

Trimming removed 3 bases from V and 2 bases from J, with 16 bases in between. Germline V CDR1 and CDR2: SGHDT, YYEEEE. This CDR3 has 16 amino acids. Some clones are missing from TCRdb's copy, which holds only in-frame ones; the method was immunoSEQ multiplex PCR. This table has 100,000 or so clones, roughly 90% appearing once. The chain is built from TRBV5-6 and TRBJ2-3, with D perhaps TRBD2 (6 bases). Sample: peripheral blood mononuclear cells (PBMCs), taken before the fourth cycle of nivolumab. The TCR originated in a human donor with classical Hodgkin lymphoma. The chain's CDR3 is CASSSGGRIFTDTQYF. Written as DNA, the CDR3 is TGTGCCAGCAGCTCCGGGGGACGGATCTTCACAGATACGCAGTATTTT.